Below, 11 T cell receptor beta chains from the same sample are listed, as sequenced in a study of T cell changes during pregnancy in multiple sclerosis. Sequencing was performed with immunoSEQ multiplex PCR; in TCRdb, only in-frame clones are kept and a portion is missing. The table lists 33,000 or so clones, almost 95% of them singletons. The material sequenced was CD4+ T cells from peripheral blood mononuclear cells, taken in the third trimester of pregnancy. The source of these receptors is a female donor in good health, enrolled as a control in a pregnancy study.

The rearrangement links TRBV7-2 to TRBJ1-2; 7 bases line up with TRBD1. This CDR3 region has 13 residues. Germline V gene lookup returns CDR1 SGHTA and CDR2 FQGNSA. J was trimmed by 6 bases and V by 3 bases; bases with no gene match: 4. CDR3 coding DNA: TGTGCCAGCAGCTTTAAGGGGGCGAATGGCTACACCTTC. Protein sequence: CASSFKGANGYTF.

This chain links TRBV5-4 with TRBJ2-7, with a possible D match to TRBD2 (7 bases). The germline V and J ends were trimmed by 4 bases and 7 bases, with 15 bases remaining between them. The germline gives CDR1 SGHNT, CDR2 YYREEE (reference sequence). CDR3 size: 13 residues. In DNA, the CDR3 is TGTGCCAGCAGCCCCGGGGGGCCGAGGGAGCAGTACTTC. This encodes CASSPGGPREQYF.

The CDR3 coding sequence is TGTGCCAGCAGCTTGAAGTTGGGGGGGCGGTTAGATACGCAGTATTTT. It codes for CASSLKLGGRLDTQYF. The V call is TRBV5-4, the J call TRBJ2-3; D is possibly TRBD2 (7 bases). This CDR3 is 16 amino acids long. Germline lookup yields CDR1 SGHNT and CDR2 YYREEE (reference sequence). Trimming removed 1 base from V and 5 bases from J, with 17 bases in between. Based on the CDR3 plus reference TRBV5-4 and TRBJ2-3, the full variable domain is ETGVTQSPTHLIKTRGQQVTLRCSSQSGHNTVSWYQQALGQGPQFIFQYYREEENGRGNFPPRFSGLQFPNYSSELNVNALELDDSALYLCASSLKLGGRLDTQYFGPGTRLTVL.

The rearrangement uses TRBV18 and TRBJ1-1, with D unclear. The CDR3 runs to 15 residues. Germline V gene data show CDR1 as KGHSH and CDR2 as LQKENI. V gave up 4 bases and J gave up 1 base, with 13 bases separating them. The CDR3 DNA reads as TGTGCCAGCTCACTGGCCGGACTCCCGAACACTGAAGCTTTCTTT. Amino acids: CASSLAGLPNTEAFF.

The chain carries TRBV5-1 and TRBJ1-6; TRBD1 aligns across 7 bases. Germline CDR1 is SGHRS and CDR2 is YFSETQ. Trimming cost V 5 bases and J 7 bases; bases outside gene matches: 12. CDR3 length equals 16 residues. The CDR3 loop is CASRPGKGQWNSPLHF. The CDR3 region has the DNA TGCGCCAGCAGGCCTGGGAAGGGACAGTGGAATTCACCCCTCCACTTT. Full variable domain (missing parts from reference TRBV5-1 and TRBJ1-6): KAGVTQTPRYLIKTRGQQVTLSCSPISGHRSVSWYQQTPGQGLQFLFEYFSETQRNKGNFPGRFSGRQFSNSRSEMNVSTLELGDSALYLCASRPGKGQWNSPLHFGNGTRLTVT.

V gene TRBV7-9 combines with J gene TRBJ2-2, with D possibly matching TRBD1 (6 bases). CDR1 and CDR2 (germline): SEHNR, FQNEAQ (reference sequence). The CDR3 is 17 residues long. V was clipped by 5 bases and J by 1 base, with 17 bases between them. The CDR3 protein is CASSPAQGSVNTGELFF. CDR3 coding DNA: TGTGCCAGCAGCCCCGCCCAGGGGTCCGTGAACACCGGGGAGCTGTTTTTT.

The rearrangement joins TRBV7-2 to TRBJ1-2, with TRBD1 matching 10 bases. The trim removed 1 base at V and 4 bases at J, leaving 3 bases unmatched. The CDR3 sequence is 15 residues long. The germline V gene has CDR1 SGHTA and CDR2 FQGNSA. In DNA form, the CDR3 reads TGTGCCAGCAGCTTAGGGGGACAGGGGACCTATGGCTACACCTTC. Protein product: CASSLGGQGTYGYTF.

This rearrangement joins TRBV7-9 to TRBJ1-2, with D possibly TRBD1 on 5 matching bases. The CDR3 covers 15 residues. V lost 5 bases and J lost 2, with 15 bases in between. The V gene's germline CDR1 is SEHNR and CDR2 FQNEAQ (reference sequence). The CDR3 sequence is CASSPPGRPNYGYTF. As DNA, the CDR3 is TGTGCCAGCAGCCCACCAGGGCGGCCAAACTATGGCTACACCTTC.

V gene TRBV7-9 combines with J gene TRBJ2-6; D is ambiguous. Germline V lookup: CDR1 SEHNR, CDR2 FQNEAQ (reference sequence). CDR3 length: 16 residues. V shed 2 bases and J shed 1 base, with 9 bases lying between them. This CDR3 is CASSLWAQSGANVLTF. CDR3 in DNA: TGTGCCAGCAGCTTATGGGCCCAGTCTGGGGCCAACGTCCTGACTTTC.

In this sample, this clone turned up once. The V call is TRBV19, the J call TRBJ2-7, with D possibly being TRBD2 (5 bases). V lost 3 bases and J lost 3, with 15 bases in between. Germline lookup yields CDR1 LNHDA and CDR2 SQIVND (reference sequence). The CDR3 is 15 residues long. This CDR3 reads CASSMAFGESYEQYF. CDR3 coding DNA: TGTGCCAGTAGTATGGCTTTTGGGGAGAGCTACGAGCAGTACTTC.

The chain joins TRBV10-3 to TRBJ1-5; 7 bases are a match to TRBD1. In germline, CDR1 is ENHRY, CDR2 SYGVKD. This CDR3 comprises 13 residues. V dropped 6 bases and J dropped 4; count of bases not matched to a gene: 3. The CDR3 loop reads CAIRTGQNQPQHF. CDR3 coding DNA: TGTGCCATCAGGACGGGACAGAATCAGCCCCAGCATTTT.